These 20 T cell receptor beta chains came from one sample sequenced in a study of metastatic and nonmetastatic thyroid tumors. Every patient underwent thyroid surgery untreated. TCRdb ran MiXCR on the PCR reads. Among 30,000 to 40,000 clones listed, 20% to 25% were seen once. The sample comprised tumor tissue. The receptor set was obtained from a male donor with papillary thyroid cancer or a benign thyroid nodule (not recorded which). Some clones in this sample may be carry-over from other donors' samples.

This clone has only a few counts. J is TRBJ2-1 and V is TRBV2, with TRBD2 matching over 11 bases. Looked up from germline, CDR1 is SNHLY and CDR2 is FYNNEI. The CDR3 has 13 residues. The V gene end was trimmed by 3 bases and the J gene end by 12 bases; junction bases not matched to a gene: 4. This CDR3 is CASSEPSGRWQFF. CDR3 bases: TGTGCCAGCAGTGAGCCTAGCGGGAGGTGGCAGTTCTTC.

This clone qualifies as medium-sized (0.01 to 0.1%). This chain connects TRBV19 to TRBJ1-1; unclear D gene. CDR1 and CDR2 from the germline V gene are LNHDA and SQIVND (reference sequence). Trimming left V 0 bases short and J 2 bases short, with 7 bases between. The CDR3 sequence is 14 residues long. The CDR3 sequence: CASSIDMVNTEAFF. DNA of the CDR3: TGTGCCAGTAGTATAGATATGGTTAACACTGAAGCTTTCTTT.

This clone has ten or more counts. The J gene is TRBJ2-3, the V gene TRBV11-1, with TRBD1 as a possible D gene (6 bases). Germline CDR1 SGHAT, CDR2 FQDESV (reference sequence). The CDR3 covers 16 residues. V lost 2 bases and J lost 1, with 13 bases in between. The CDR3 loop is CASSLRAGDRTDTQYF. CDR3 DNA sequence: TGTGCCAGCAGCTTAAGGGCAGGGGATCGCACAGATACGCAGTATTTT.

Many counts were recorded for this clone. The CDR3 loop is CASSLAFGGHVNEKLFF. In DNA form, the CDR3 reads TGTGCCAGCAGCTTAGCGTTCGGAGGGCATGTGAATGAAAAACTGTTTTTT. The chain couples TRBV7-9 to TRBJ1-4; D gene ambiguous. The germline V and J ends were trimmed by 0 bases and 5 bases, with 16 bases remaining between them. Looked up from germline, CDR1 is SEHNR and CDR2 is FQNEAQ (reference sequence). This CDR3 has 17 amino acids.

V gene TRBV12-3 or TRBV12-4 combines with J gene TRBJ2-7, with 8 bases identical to TRBD2. Trimming took 3 bases from V and 3 from J; bases not matched to a gene: 7. The CDR3 contains 15 residues. CDR3 DNA sequence: TGTGCCAGCAGTTTGGTAGCGGGAATCTTCTACGAGCAGTACTTC. Its translation: CASSLVAGIFYEQYF.

This clone was found many times. This sequence joins TRBV20-1 and TRBJ2-5; D unclear. V was clipped by 0 bases and J by 0 bases, with 8 bases between them. This CDR3 has 14 amino acids. Germline V gives CDR1 DFQATT, CDR2 SNEGSKA (reference sequence). As DNA, the CDR3 is TGCAGTGCTAGAGATCCAAGGGACCAAGAGACCCAGTACTTC. Translated, it gives CSARDPRDQETQYF.

A few counts support this clone. V is TRBV5-1 and J is TRBJ2-1; 10 nucleotides align to TRBD2. Germline loops: CDR1 SGHRS, CDR2 YFSETQ. This CDR3 spans 20 amino acids. V lost 4 bases, J lost 0 bases, and 16 bases stayed unmatched. This CDR3 reads CASSVSGTSVSRSSYNEQFF. The CDR3 DNA sequence: TGCGCCAGCAGCGTTTCCGGGACTAGCGTGAGTAGGAGCTCCTACAATGAGCAGTTCTTC.

This clone is labeled as medium-sized. This chain joins TRBV3-1 and TRBJ1-6, with 7 positions matching TRBD1. Trimming at V came to 3 bases and at J to 9 bases, leaving 11 bases not matched to a gene. The germline gives CDR1 LGHDT, CDR2 YNNKEL (reference sequence). The CDR3 covers 16 residues. CDR3 DNA sequence: TGTGCCAGCAGCCATTTAGGAGGGGGCAGAGTTTCACCCCTCCACTTT. Residues: CASSHLGGGRVSPLHF.

This clone has ten or more counts. V gene TRBV6-1 combines with J gene TRBJ1-5, with 7 bases that match TRBD1. Germline V gene lookup returns CDR1 MNHNS and CDR2 SASEGT. The CDR3 spans 13 residues. V shed 5 bases and J 7 bases; nucleotides not matched to a gene: 5. CDR3 coding DNA: TGTGCCAGCAGTAGGGACAGCAGCCAGCCCCAGCATTTT. Translating gives CASSRDSSQPQHF.

The chain couples TRBV9 to TRBJ2-3; 7 bases match TRBD1. The V segment lost 6 bases and the J segment 5 bases; nucleotides outside the gene matches: 12. In germline, CDR1 is SGDLS, CDR2 YYNGEE. This CDR3 is 15 amino acids long. The CDR3 sequence is CASTRDSNRLDTQYF. In DNA, the CDR3 is TGTGCCAGCACCAGGGACAGCAACAGGTTAGATACGCAGTATTTT.

This clone has more than one count but fewer than ten. The chain is built from TRBV27 and TRBJ2-2, with 7 bases matching TRBD2. The CDR3 has 16 residues. Germline CDR1 MNHEY, CDR2 SMNVEV (reference sequence). The junction had 7 bases not matched to a gene; V was cut back by 5 bases and J by 1 base. Here the CDR3 DNA reads TGTGCCAGCAGTCCGCTAGCGGAGAGGAACACCGGGGAGCTGTTTTTT. It specifies CASSPLAERNTGELFF.

By proportion, this clone is medium-sized. The chain is built from TRBV24-1 and TRBJ1-1; D ambiguous. Germline V CDR1 and CDR2: KGHDR, SFDVKD. Between the trimmed V and J ends, which lost 1 base and 3 bases, there was a span of 5 bases. This CDR3 has 13 residues. CDR3 DNA: TGTGCCACCAGTGATTTAAAGGACACTGAAGCTTTCTTT. Amino acids: CATSDLKDTEAFF.

This clone was counted at least ten times. The chain uses TRBV4-1 and TRBJ2-7, with D possibly matching TRBD1 (6 bases). The germline CDR1 and CDR2 sequences are MGHRA and YSYEKL. V gave up 2 bases and J gave up 6 bases, with 14 bases separating them. The CDR3 is 14 residues long. Here the CDR3 DNA reads TGCGCCAGCAGCCAAACGTATCCAGGGGTCGAGCAGTACTTC. Its translation: CASSQTYPGVEQYF.

The chain has TRBV27 and TRBJ1-1; the D gene is possibly TRBD1 (6 bases). Germline CDR1 reads MNHEY; CDR2 reads SMNVEV (reference sequence). V lost 8 bases and J lost 0, with 13 bases in between. The CDR3 length is 14 residues. The CDR3 sequence is CASRQGTLNTEAFF. The CDR3 DNA reads TGTGCCAGCCGTCAGGGGACCTTGAACACTGAAGCTTTCTTT.

Within the sample, this clone is medium-sized. No DNA is shown, since the ends of the CDR3 on it are uncertain; the CDR3 is the one TCRdb lists. The chain has TRBV28 and TRBJ2-7; the tabulated D call, TRBD1, remains unverified against the DNA. The germline V gene has CDR1 MDHEN and CDR2 SYDVKM. Ends included, the CDR3 has 12 residues. The CDR3 spells CASSLFGTGIDF.

In its sample, this clone was seen many times. The chain employs TRBV11-2 and TRBJ1-1; a possible D gene is TRBD1 (5 bases). Trimming stripped 1 base from V and 7 bases from J, with 16 bases between. The CDR3 is made up of 15 amino acids. Germline assignment: CDR1 SGHAT and CDR2 FQNNGV. In nucleotides, the CDR3 is TGTGCCAGCAGCTTAGTAGCCCAGGGCAGAGATGAAGCTTTCTTT. Protein: CASSLVAQGRDEAFF.

This clone was picked up many times. Other nucleotide sequences from this sample produce the same CDR3. V is TRBV30 and J is TRBJ2-1; D ambiguous. From germline, CDR1 is GTSNPN and CDR2 SVGIG (reference sequence). The CDR3 has 12 amino acids. V dropped 0 bases and J dropped 6 bases, with 6 bases sitting between them. The CDR3 region is CAWSVQFNEQFF. CDR3 bases: TGTGCCTGGAGTGTGCAGTTCAATGAGCAGTTCTTC. Complete variable domain (other parts from reference TRBV30 and TRBJ2-1): SQTIHQWPATLVQPVGSPLSLECTVEGTSNPNLYWYRQAAGRGLQLLFYSVGIGQISSEVPQNLSASRPQDRQFILSSKKLLLSDSGFYLCAWSVQFNEQFFGPGTRLTVL.

The sample holds a few counts of this clone. The chain combines TRBV6-5 with TRBJ1-4; no definite D call. Germline assignment: CDR1 MNHEY and CDR2 SVGAGI. The CDR3 runs to 17 residues. V was trimmed by 0 bases and J by 0 bases, leaving 11 bases between them. The CDR3: CASSYSRAAATNEKLFF. The DNA of the CDR3 is TGTGCCAGCAGTTACTCTAGGGCAGCTGCAACTAATGAAAAACTGTTTTTT.

The chain combines TRBV7-2 with TRBJ2-1; TRBD2 aligns across 15 bases. This CDR3 has 14 residues. The V gene's germline CDR1 is SGHTA and CDR2 FQGNSA. J gave up 12 bases and V 2 bases, and 2 bases lay outside the gene matches. CDR3 in DNA: TGTGCCAGCAGCTTAACGGGACTAGCGGGAGGGCAGTTCTTC. It codes for CASSLTGLAGGQFF.

In its sample, this clone is medium-sized. The J gene is TRBJ2-7, the V gene TRBV20-1; the match to TRBD2 covers 9 bases. V was clipped by 3 bases and J by 0 bases; unmatched bases: 6. CDR1 and CDR2 (germline): DFQATT, SNEGSKA (reference sequence). The CDR3 loop spans 15 amino acids. The CDR3 DNA sequence: TGCAGTGCTAGCTTGCCTAGCGGGGTCTCCTACGAGCAGTACTTC. Its protein is CSASLPSGVSYEQYF.